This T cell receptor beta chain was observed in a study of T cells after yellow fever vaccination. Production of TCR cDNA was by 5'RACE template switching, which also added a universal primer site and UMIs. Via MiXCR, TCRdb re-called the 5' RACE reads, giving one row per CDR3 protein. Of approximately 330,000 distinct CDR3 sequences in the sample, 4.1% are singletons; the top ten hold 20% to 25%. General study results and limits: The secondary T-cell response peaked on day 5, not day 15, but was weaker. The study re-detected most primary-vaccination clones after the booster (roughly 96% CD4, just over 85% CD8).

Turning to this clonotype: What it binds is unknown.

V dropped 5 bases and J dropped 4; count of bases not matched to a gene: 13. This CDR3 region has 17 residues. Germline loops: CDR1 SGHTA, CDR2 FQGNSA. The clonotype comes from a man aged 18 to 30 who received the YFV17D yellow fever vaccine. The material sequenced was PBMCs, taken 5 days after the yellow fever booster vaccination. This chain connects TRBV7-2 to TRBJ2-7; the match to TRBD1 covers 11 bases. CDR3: CASSHHLVGDRGYEQYF. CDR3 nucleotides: TGTGCCAGCAGCCACCACTTAGTTGGGGACAGGGGGTACGAGCAGTACTTC.